This T cell receptor beta chain was sequenced in a study of T-cell reconstitution after alpha-beta-depleted transplantation in children. Germline V lookup: CDR1 SGHTA, CDR2 FQGNSA. This CDR3 is 15 amino acids long. Germline trimming cut 5 bases from V and 5 bases from J; bases unmatched to any gene: 7. Using unique molecular identifiers, the investigators prepared the TCRbeta library. TCRdb passed the PCR reads through MiXCR, listing each CDR3 protein once. This table has about 540,000 distinct CDR3 sequences, 15% to 20% appearing once. The sequence was collected from a human donor who donated a stem cell graft to a child with acute lymphoblastic leukemia. Sequences were derived from PBMCs from the stem cell graft donor, sampled from the stem cell graft. The chain uses TRBV7-2 and TRBJ2-1, with 9 bases fitting TRBD1. The CDR3 loop is CASSPGWDRDNEQFF. DNA of the CDR3: TGTGCCAGCAGCCCCGGGTGGGACAGGGACAATGAGCAGTTCTTC.